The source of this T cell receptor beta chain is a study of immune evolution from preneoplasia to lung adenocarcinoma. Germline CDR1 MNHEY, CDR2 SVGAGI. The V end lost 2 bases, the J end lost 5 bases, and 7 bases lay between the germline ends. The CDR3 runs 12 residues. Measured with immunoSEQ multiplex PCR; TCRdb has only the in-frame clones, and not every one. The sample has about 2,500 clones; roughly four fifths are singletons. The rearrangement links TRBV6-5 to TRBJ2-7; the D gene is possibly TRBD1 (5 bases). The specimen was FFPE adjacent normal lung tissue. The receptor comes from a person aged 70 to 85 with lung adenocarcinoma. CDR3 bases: TGTGCCAGCAGTTACGTAGGGGACGAGCAGTACTTC. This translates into CASSYVGDEQYF.